This is a list of T cell receptor beta chains from one sample in a study of radiation and T cells in renal cell carcinoma. Measured with immunoSEQ multiplex PCR; TCRdb has only the in-frame clones, and not every one. The sample shows 100,000 to 150,000 clones, around 84% of them seen only once. The source was blood, collected from a patient whose treatment included radiotherapy and nephrectomy. The receptors were gathered from a woman aged 55-69 years with renal cell carcinoma. The CDR3 runs from the conserved cysteine through the conserved F or W. Fields, in order: D gene, J gene, clone size, V gene, CDR3 DNA, CDR3 protein. The D gene is left open where the match is weak. Not every row has a clone size; where given, it reads once, few, many or a size class.

>NA|TRBJ1-4|few|TRBV25-1
TGTGCCAGCAGTGAATATCAATGGGGTGAAAAACTGTTTTTT
CASSEYQWGEKLFF
>NA|TRBJ1-2|NA|TRBV19
TGTGCCAGTAGTCCGTCCGGGTACGGCTATGGCTACACCTTC
CASSPSGYGYGYTF
>TRBD1|TRBJ1-1|NA|TRBV9
TGTGCCAGCAGCGGAGGGACAGGGGCCCGGAACACTGAAGCTTTCTTT
CASSGGTGARNTEAFF
>TRBD1|TRBJ1-4|few|TRBV9
TGTGCCAGCAGCCCACAGGGGGCGAAGACTAATGAAAAACTGTTTTTT
CASSPQGAKTNEKLFF
>NA|TRBJ1-1|once|TRBV5-1
TGCGCCAGCAGCGGTGCCGGAGTGGGGGACACTGAAGCTTTCTTT
CASSGAGVGDTEAFF
>NA|TRBJ2-7|NA|TRBV6-5
TGTGCCAGCAGTTACTCGAAGCAGCCTTACGAGCAGTACTTC
CASSYSKQPYEQYF
>NA|TRBJ1-1|NA|TRBV7-2
TGTGCCAGCAGCTTAGCGACGTGGGGAGACACTGAAGCTTTCTTT
CASSLATWGDTEAFF
>NA|TRBJ2-5|NA|TRBV25-1
TGTGCCAGCAGATTTGGGGGCGAAGAGACCCAGTACTTC
CASRFGGEETQYF
>NA|TRBJ2-6|NA|TRBV28
TGTGCCAGCAGTCCAACAGGGCCCGGGGCCAACGTCCTGACTTTC
CASSPTGPGANVLTF
>TRBD1|TRBJ1-2|NA|TRBV6-4
TGTGCCAGCAGCGATGGACAGGGTAGCTATGGCTACACCTTC
CASSDGQGSYGYTF
>NA|TRBJ2-7|NA|TRBV7-2
TGTGCCAGCAGCTTAGTTGGGGACGAGCAGTACTTC
CASSLVGDEQYF